What follows are 31 T cell receptor beta chains derived from one specimen sequenced in a study of early T cells in non-severe SARS-CoV-2 infection (dated by TCRdb to the early 2020s). The library was obtained by 5' RACE. Sequenced using a NextSeq 500. TCRdb took the public reads, trimmed them with fastp at Q25, ran MiXCR for clone calling and kept in-frame beta chains. Rows matching on CDR3 protein sequence are summarized as one entry with the most common DNA and genes. The sample data list more than 60,000 distinct CDR3 sequences, and about 12% of these were observed just once. Approximately 1.1% of the sample is taken by the ten largest. Here the sequenced sample was whole blood, taken at baseline. The receptors come from an adult who was a healthcare worker with PCR-confirmed SARS-CoV-2 infection or an uninfected control (not recorded which). The donor label of this sample is uncertain.

The chain couples TRBV6-2 or TRBV6-3 to TRBJ2-1; D might be TRBD2 (5 bases). Germline V gene lookup returns CDR1 MNHEY and CDR2 SVGEGT. Trimming shortened V by 0 bases and J by 9 bases, and 6 bases separated the two germline ends. This CDR3 contains 12 residues. The DNA for the CDR3 is TGTGCCAGCAGTTACTCACGGGGTGAGCAGTTCTTC. Translating gives CASSYSRGEQFF.

The chain carries TRBV29-1 and TRBJ1-2; D is unresolved. The CDR3 loop spans 13 amino acids. Trimming took off 1 base at V and 2 bases at J, with 8 bases between the two ends. Germline V gives CDR1 SQVTM, CDR2 ANQGSEA. The CDR3 here is CSVEGVNNYGYTF. CDR3 nucleotide sequence: TGCAGCGTTGAAGGGGTCAACAACTATGGCTACACCTTC.

V is TRBV7-9 and J is TRBJ1-5; perhaps TRBD1 as D (5 bases). V lost 1 base to trimming and J lost 3 bases, with 16 bases between them. Germline CDR1 is SEHNR and CDR2 is FQNEAQ (reference sequence). This CDR3 region has 17 residues. Here the CDR3 reads CASSLVSFSGDNQPQHF. The DNA of the CDR3 is TGTGCCAGCAGCTTAGTTAGTTTCTCGGGGGACAATCAGCCCCAGCATTTT.

This clonotype has more than one count but fewer than ten. This CDR3 reads CASRLGLNTDTQYF. The CDR3, as DNA: TGTGCCAGCAGGCTGGGCTTAAACACAGATACGCAGTATTTT. The rearrangement links TRBV6-5 to TRBJ2-3; D call uncertain. The germline V and J ends were trimmed by 6 bases and 2 bases, with 12 bases remaining between them. This CDR3 contains 14 residues. Germline lookup yields CDR1 MNHEY and CDR2 SVGAGI.

This clonotype turned up a few times. The rearrangement joins TRBV7-9 to TRBJ1-2; no firm D call. Germline CDR1 and CDR2: SEHNR and FQNEAQ (reference sequence). The CDR3 length is 18 residues. V shed 5 bases and J shed 0 bases, with 22 bases lying between them. Here the CDR3 reads CASSRSLAQYSANYGYTF. CDR3 nucleotide sequence: TGTGCCAGCAGCAGAAGTCTTGCACAGTACTCAGCTAACTATGGCTACACCTTC.

The chain is built from TRBV29-1 and TRBJ2-3; no definite D call. Looked up from germline, CDR1 is SQVTM and CDR2 is ANQGSEA. CDR3 length: 15 amino acids. Trimming left V 5 bases short and J 0 bases short, with 15 bases between. CDR3 residues: CSVTLWYESTDTQYF. Here the CDR3 DNA reads TGCAGCGTTACACTTTGGTACGAGAGCACAGATACGCAGTATTTT.

This clonotype was seen many times. The chain couples TRBV29-1 to TRBJ2-1, with D possibly matching TRBD2 (5 bases). V gave up 5 bases and J gave up 10 bases, with 12 bases separating them. The CDR3 loop spans 11 amino acids. Germline V gene data show CDR1 as SQVTM and CDR2 as ANQGSEA. The CDR3 bases are TGCAGCGTTTCTGCGTGGAGGGAGCAGTTCTTC. Its translation: CSVSAWREQFF.

The V call is TRBV11-3, the J call TRBJ2-3; D is uncertain. V was clipped by 0 bases and J by 8 bases, with 3 bases between them. CDR1 and CDR2 (germline): SGHNT, YENEEA. The CDR3 totals 11 residues. The CDR3 DNA sequence: TGTGCCAGCAGCTTAGATGGTACGCAGTATTTT. Translating gives CASSLDGTQYF.

V gene TRBV30 combines with J gene TRBJ1-1; tentative D call: TRBD1 (5 bases). Germline CDR1 GTSNPN, CDR2 SVGIG (reference sequence). This CDR3 is 13 amino acids long. The germline V and J ends were trimmed by 6 bases and 4 bases, with 15 bases remaining between them. As DNA, the CDR3 is TGTGCCTGTCTTGCTGGGGCTCGCACTGAAGCTTTCTTT. Translated, it gives CACLAGARTEAFF.

This clonotype was picked up a small number of times. The chain has TRBV3-1 and TRBJ2-3; D is possibly TRBD1 or TRBD2 (6 bases each). V gave up 2 bases and J gave up 6 bases, with 9 bases separating them. Germline assignment: CDR1 LGHDT and CDR2 YNNKEL (reference sequence). This CDR3 is 13 amino acids long. The CDR3 region is CASSQTGADTQYF. In DNA form, the CDR3 reads TGTGCCAGCAGCCAAACGGGGGCGGATACGCAGTATTTT.

There are a few counts of this clonotype. This chain links TRBV29-1 with TRBJ2-3; D gene uncertain. This CDR3 comprises 14 residues. Per the germline V gene, CDR1 is SQVTM and CDR2 is ANQGSEA. The V end was cut by 0 bases, the J end by 4 bases, with 11 bases between. This CDR3 reads CSVEEPNSPDTQYF. The CDR3 region has the DNA TGCAGCGTTGAAGAGCCTAACTCCCCAGATACGCAGTATTTT.

This sequence joins TRBV20-1 and TRBJ2-3, with 10 positions matching TRBD2. The V and J ends lost 4 bases and 7 bases, in that order; junction bases with no gene match: 8. This CDR3 region has 14 residues. In germline, CDR1 is DFQATT, CDR2 SNEGSKA (reference sequence). CDR3 residues: CSANKRGGMNTQYF. The CDR3 DNA follows: TGCAGTGCTAACAAGCGGGGGGGCATGAATACGCAGTATTTT.

This clonotype has only a few counts. The J gene is TRBJ2-3, the V gene TRBV2; 11 bases map to TRBD2. Trimming removed 1 base from V and 6 bases from J; junction bases left unmatched: 9. The CDR3 totals 17 residues. The germline gives CDR1 SNHLY, CDR2 FYNNEI. The chain's CDR3 is CASSEVASGGRGDTQYF. The CDR3 DNA follows: TGTGCCAGCAGTGAAGTAGCTAGCGGGGGGCGAGGGGATACGCAGTATTTT.

This clonotype was seen at least ten times. This chain uses TRBV7-2 with TRBJ2-6; D not certain. Per germline, CDR1 SGHTA and CDR2 FQGNSA. CDR3 length: 14 amino acids. V lost 5 bases to trimming and J lost 0 bases, with 5 bases between them. CDR3 residues: CASSPSSGANVLTF. The CDR3 DNA sequence: TGTGCCAGCAGCCCAAGCTCTGGGGCCAACGTCCTGACTTTC.

This clonotype has just a few counts. The rearrangement joins TRBV6-1 to TRBJ2-7, with D possibly TRBD1 on 5 matching bases. This CDR3 comprises 13 residues. CDR1 is MNHNS, CDR2 SASEGT, per germline. V was clipped by 8 bases and J by 3 bases, with 14 bases between them. CDR3 sequence reads: CASCAREFYEQYV. The CDR3 DNA follows: TGTGCCAGCTGTGCCAGGGAATTCTACGAGCAGTACGTC.

The genes are TRBV28 and TRBJ1-2; D unclear. This CDR3 is 17 amino acids long. CDR1 is MDHEN, CDR2 SYDVKM, per germline. The V end was cut by 6 bases, the J end by 0 bases, with 20 bases between. The CDR3, as DNA: TGTGCCAGCAGCCCTCTCTTAGCCGCCCTGGCTAACTATGGCTACACCTTC. Protein: CASSPLLAALANYGYTF.

This clonotype has a count of ten or more. The chain links TRBV20-1 to TRBJ2-1; D gene ambiguous. Germline CDR1 DFQATT, CDR2 SNEGSKA (reference sequence). V was pared by 1 base and J by 2 bases, with 9 bases between. This CDR3 comprises 14 residues. CDR3 nucleotides: TGCAGTGCTAGAGTTTCCCAAGCCTACAATGAGCAGTTCTTC. As protein: CSARVSQAYNEQFF.

This rearrangement joins TRBV19 to TRBJ1-5, with 9 bases matching TRBD1. Germline CDR1 reads LNHDA; CDR2 reads SQIVND (reference sequence). Trimming at V came to 9 bases and at J to 7 bases, leaving 10 bases not matched to a gene. This CDR3 comprises 14 residues. The CDR3, as DNA: TGTGCCAGCTCAACACAGGGGGCGCGGCAGCCCCAGCATTTT. Encoded protein: CASSTQGARQPQHF. Together with reference TRBV19 and TRBJ1-5, the CDR3 gives the full variable domain: DGGITQSPKYLFRKEGQNVTLSCEQNLNHDAMYWYRQDPGQGLRLIYYSQIVNDFQKGDIAEGYSVSREKKESFPLTVTSAQKNPTAFYLCASSTQGARQPQHFGDGTRLSIL.

The chain has TRBV2 and TRBJ2-2, with D unresolved. The CDR3 is 15 amino acids. CDR1 is SNHLY, CDR2 FYNNEI, per germline. Trimming took 3 bases from V and 7 from J, leaving 15 bases between them. The CDR3 bases are TGTGCCAGCAGTGATTTTTCTTTAGTTCGCGGGGAGCTGTTTTTT. Amino acids: CASSDFSLVRGELFF.

This clonotype occurred many times. V and J are TRBV18 and TRBJ1-1; TRBD1 aligns across 12 bases. The CDR3 length is 17 residues. The ends lost 3 bases at V and 7 bases at J; junction bases unmatched: 12. Germline CDR1 KGHSH, CDR2 LQKENI. CDR3 DNA: TGTGCCAGCTCACCCCCGGGGACAGGGGGCGGCGAGGTTGAAGCTTTCTTT. This encodes CASSPPGTGGGEVEAFF.

This clonotype occurred a few times. V and J are TRBV11-3 and TRBJ2-5; D is perhaps TRBD2 (7 bases). This CDR3 is built from 16 residues. CDR1 is SGHNT and CDR2 is YENEEA in the germline V gene. Between the trimmed V and J ends, which lost 1 base and 2 bases, there was a span of 14 bases. In DNA, the CDR3 is TGTGCCAGCAGCTTAGGTCTCGGGGGGCTGCAAGAGACCCAGTACTTC. It is translated as CASSLGLGGLQETQYF. Full variable domain (remainder filled in from reference TRBV11-3 and TRBJ2-5): EAGVVQSPRYKIIEKKQPVAFWCNPISGHNTLYWYLQNLGQGPELLIRYENEEAVDDSQLPKDRFSAERLKGVDSTLKIQPAELGDSAVYLCASSLGLGGLQETQYFGPGTRLLVL.

The chain combines TRBV20-1 with TRBJ1-3; TRBD1 is a possible D gene (6 bases). Trimming pared 0 bases from V and 5 bases from J, leaving 14 bases between. The CDR3 runs 15 residues. Per germline, CDR1 DFQATT and CDR2 SNEGSKA (reference sequence). The chain's CDR3 is CSARDPGAGRNTIYF. The DNA of the CDR3 is TGCAGTGCTAGAGACCCGGGGGCAGGCCGAAACACCATATATTTT.

The J gene is TRBJ2-5, the V gene TRBV5-1; D remains unclear. Deletions cut 4 bases from V and 3 bases from J, with 10 bases between. Looked up from germline, CDR1 is SGHRS and CDR2 is YFSETQ. This CDR3 is 13 amino acids long. The CDR3 loop reads CASSPGVKETQYF. The DNA of the CDR3 is TGCGCCAGCAGCCCAGGTGTGAAAGAGACCCAGTACTTC.

This clonotype appeared many times. The rearrangement uses TRBV6-4 and TRBJ1-5; TRBD1 might be the D (5 bases). The germline V gene encodes CDR1 MRHNA and CDR2 SNTAGT. V gave up 5 bases and J gave up 6 bases, with 14 bases separating them. This CDR3 contains 14 residues. CDR3 residues: CASSRTAGGQPQHF. The CDR3 DNA reads as TGTGCCAGCAGTCGGACCGCCGGGGGTCAGCCCCAGCATTTT.

The rearrangement uses TRBV7-2 and TRBJ2-3, with D hard to call. Trimming removed 5 bases from V and 0 bases from J, with 3 bases in between. This CDR3 contains 12 residues. Looked up from germline, CDR1 is SGHTA and CDR2 is FQGNSA. CDR3 bases: TGTGCCAGCAGCACAAGCACAGATACGCAGTATTTT. It yields the protein CASSTSTDTQYF.

There are a few counts of this clonotype. J is TRBJ2-1 and V is TRBV3-1; a weak D match, TRBD2 (5 bases). Trimming took off 7 bases at V and 4 bases at J, with 11 bases between the two ends. The CDR3 has 13 residues. The germline gives CDR1 LGHDT, CDR2 YNNKEL (reference sequence). For the CDR3, the DNA is TGTGCCAGCAACGCGCGAGGGTACAATGAGCAGTTCTTC. Translating gives CASNARGYNEQFF.

This clonotype was recorded at least ten times. This chain uses TRBV5-1 with TRBJ1-2; D gene unclear. In germline, CDR1 is SGHRS, CDR2 YFSETQ. This CDR3 is 14 amino acids long. V was trimmed by 1 base and J by 0 bases, leaving 7 bases between them. The CDR3 DNA is TGCGCCAGCAGCTTGACTGCAACTAACTATGGCTACACCTTC. Residues: CASSLTATNYGYTF.

The chain has TRBV18 and TRBJ2-3; TRBD1 matches 7 bases. Germline CDR1 is KGHSH and CDR2 is LQKENI. This CDR3 region has 16 residues. Trimming took 3 bases from V and 0 from J; bases not matched to a gene: 6. CDR3 coding DNA: TGTGCCAGCTCACCTTTGGGACAGACTAGCACAGATACGCAGTATTTT. Its translation is CASSPLGQTSTDTQYF.

The chain employs TRBV24-1 and TRBJ2-1; no clear D gene. This CDR3 has 13 residues. Deletions cut 9 bases from V and 8 bases from J, with 16 bases between. Germline loops: CDR1 KGHDR, CDR2 SFDVKD. As DNA, the CDR3 is TGTGCCACCGGCGACGGGCCCATCGATGAGCAGTTCTTC. This translates into CATGDGPIDEQFF.

This clonotype has only a few counts. This rearrangement joins TRBV3-1 to TRBJ2-2; the D is unclear. This CDR3 contains 15 residues. V was cut by 2 bases and J by 5 bases, with 12 bases left in between. Looked up from germline, CDR1 is LGHDT and CDR2 is YNNKEL (reference sequence). CDR3 bases: TGTGCCAGCAGCCAATCACTCCTGAGGACCGGGGAGCTGTTTTTT. Its translation: CASSQSLLRTGELFF.

The gene calls are TRBV20-1 and TRBJ1-4; TRBD1 agrees at 7 bases. The J segment lost 8 bases and the V segment lost 3 bases, leaving 9 bases of the junction unmatched. The CDR3 has 14 residues. The germline CDR1 and CDR2 sequences are DFQATT and SNEGSKA (reference sequence). CDR3 sequence: CSASWGTETEKLFF. As DNA, the CDR3 is TGCAGTGCTAGCTGGGGGACAGAGACCGAAAAACTGTTTTTT.